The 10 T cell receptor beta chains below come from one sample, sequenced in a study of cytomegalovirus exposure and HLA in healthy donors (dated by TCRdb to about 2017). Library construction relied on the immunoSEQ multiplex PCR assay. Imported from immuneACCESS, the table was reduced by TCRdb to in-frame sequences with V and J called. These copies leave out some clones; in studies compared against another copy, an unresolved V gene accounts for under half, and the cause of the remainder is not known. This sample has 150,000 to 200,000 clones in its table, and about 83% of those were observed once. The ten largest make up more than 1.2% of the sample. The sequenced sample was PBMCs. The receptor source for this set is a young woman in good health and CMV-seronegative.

The CDR3 is CASSLFRASGSSYEQYF. CDR3 nucleotides: TGTGCCAGCAGCCTCTTCAGGGCTAGCGGGAGCTCCTACGAGCAGTACTTC. The rearrangement links TRBV5-4 to TRBJ2-7, with 10 bases that match TRBD2. J was trimmed by 0 bases and V by 4 bases; bases with no gene match: 10. The germline gives CDR1 SGHNT, CDR2 YYREEE (reference sequence). The CDR3 sequence is 17 residues long.

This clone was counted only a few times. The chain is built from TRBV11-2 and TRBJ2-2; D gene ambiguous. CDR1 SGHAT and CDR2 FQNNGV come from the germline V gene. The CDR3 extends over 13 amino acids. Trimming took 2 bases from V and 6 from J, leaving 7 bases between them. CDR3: CASSLPLAGELFF. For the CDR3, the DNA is TGTGCCAGCAGCTTACCCCTCGCCGGGGAGCTGTTTTTT.

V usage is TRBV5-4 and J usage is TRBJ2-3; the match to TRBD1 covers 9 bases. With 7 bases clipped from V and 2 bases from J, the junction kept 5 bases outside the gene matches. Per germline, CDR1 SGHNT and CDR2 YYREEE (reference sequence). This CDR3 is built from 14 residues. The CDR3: CASARTGDTDTQYF. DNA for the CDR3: TGTGCCAGCGCGAGGACAGGGGACACAGATACGCAGTATTTT.

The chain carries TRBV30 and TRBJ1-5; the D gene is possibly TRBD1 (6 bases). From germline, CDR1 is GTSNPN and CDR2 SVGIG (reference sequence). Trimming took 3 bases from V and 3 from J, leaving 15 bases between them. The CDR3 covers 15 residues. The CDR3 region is CAWRRRGQTNQPQHF. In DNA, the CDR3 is TGTGCCTGGAGGAGGCGTGGACAGACCAATCAGCCCCAGCATTTT.

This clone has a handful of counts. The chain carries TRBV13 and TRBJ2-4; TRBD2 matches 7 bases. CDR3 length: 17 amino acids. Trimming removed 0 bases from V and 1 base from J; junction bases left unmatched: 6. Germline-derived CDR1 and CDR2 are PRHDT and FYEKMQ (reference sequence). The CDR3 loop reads CASSLGLAEGAKNIQYF. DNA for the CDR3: TGTGCCAGCAGCTTAGGTCTAGCGGAGGGGGCCAAAAACATTCAGTACTTC.

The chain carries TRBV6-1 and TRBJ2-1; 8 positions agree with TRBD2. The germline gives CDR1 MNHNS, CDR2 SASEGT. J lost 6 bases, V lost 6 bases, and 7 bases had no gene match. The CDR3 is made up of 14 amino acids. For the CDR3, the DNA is TGTGCCAGCAGCGCGGGGGGCCCGAGCAATGAGCAGTTCTTC. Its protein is CASSAGGPSNEQFF.

The DNA for the CDR3 is TGTGCCAGCCAAAACGCGGGGGCCGGGAATGAGCAGTTCTTC. Protein product: CASQNAGAGNEQFF. V is TRBV27 and J is TRBJ2-1, with a tentative D call TRBD2 (7 bases). V was shortened by 8 bases and J by 7 bases, with 18 bases between the two germline ends. The CDR3 has 14 amino acids. The germline V gene encodes CDR1 MNHEY and CDR2 SMNVEV (reference sequence).

The CDR3 is CASSLGPTNTGELFF. The CDR3 region has the DNA TGTGCCAGCAGCTTAGGTCCTACGAACACCGGGGAGCTGTTTTTT. The V call is TRBV7-2, the J call TRBJ2-2; D is undetermined. Germline CDR1 reads SGHTA; CDR2 reads FQGNSA. V lost 1 base and J lost 0, with 6 bases in between. The CDR3 is made up of 15 amino acids.

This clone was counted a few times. The CDR3 spells CASFRVGYGYTF. The CDR3 DNA follows: TGTGCCAGCTTTCGGGTGGGCTATGGCTACACCTTC. This chain links TRBV2 with TRBJ1-2; D not resolved. This CDR3 has 12 amino acids. CDR1 is SNHLY, CDR2 FYNNEI, per germline. Trimming stripped 8 bases from V and 4 bases from J, with 11 bases between.

DNA of the CDR3: TGTGCCACCGCAAACCGGCCAGGGGAAGGATCCTACAATGAGCAGTTCTTC. Translation gives CATANRPGEGSYNEQFF. The chain combines TRBV25-1 with TRBJ2-1; TRBD1 is a possible D gene (6 bases). V was trimmed by 10 bases and J by 1 base, leaving 23 bases between them. Per germline, CDR1 MGHDK and CDR2 SYGVNS. The CDR3 consists of 17 residues.